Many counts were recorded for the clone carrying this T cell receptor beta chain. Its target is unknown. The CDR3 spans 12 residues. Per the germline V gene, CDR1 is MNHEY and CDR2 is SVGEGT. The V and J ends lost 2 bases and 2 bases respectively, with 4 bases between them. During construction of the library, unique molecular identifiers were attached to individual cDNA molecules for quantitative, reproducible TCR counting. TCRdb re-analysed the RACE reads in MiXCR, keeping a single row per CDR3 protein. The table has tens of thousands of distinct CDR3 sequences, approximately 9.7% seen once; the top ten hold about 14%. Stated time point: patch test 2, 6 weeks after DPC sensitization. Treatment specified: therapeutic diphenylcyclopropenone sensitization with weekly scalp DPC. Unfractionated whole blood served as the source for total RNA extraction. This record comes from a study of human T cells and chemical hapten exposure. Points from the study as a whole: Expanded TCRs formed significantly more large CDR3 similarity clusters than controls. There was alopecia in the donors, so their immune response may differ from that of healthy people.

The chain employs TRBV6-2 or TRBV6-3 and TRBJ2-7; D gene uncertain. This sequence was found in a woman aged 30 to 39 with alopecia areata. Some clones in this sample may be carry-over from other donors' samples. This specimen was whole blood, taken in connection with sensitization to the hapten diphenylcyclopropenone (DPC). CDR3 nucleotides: TGTGCCAGCAGTTACCCGACCTACGAGCAGTACTTC. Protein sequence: CASSYPTYEQYF.